This TCR beta chain was sequenced during a study of breast tumors, draining lymph nodes, adjacent tissues. Findings and caveats of the study: Compared with basal-like, luminal-like tumors shared significantly more repertoire with nontumor tissue. Tumor repertoires ranked between lymph nodes and nontumor tissue in diversity, with V and J gene preferences.

Breast cancer patients provided tissue from their axillary draining lymph nodes. TCRdb re-analysed the multiplex PCR reads in MiXCR, keeping a single row per CDR3 protein. Found here are some 150,000 distinct CDR3 sequences, approximately 20% of them singletons; the top ten hold roughly 2.5%. The sample holds many counts of this clonotype. The target antigen is unknown. Trimming took off 0 bases at V and 8 bases at J, with 10 bases between the two ends. Germline CDR1 reads LNHDA; CDR2 reads SQIVND (reference sequence). The CDR3 spans 14 residues. This sequence was found in a female donor with breast cancer. Some clones in this sample may be carry-over from other donors' samples. The rearrangement joins TRBV19 to TRBJ1-4; no firm D call. Sequenced input: axillary lymph node tissue. DNA for the CDR3: TGTGCCAGTAGTATAGATCAAGGTCGAGAAAAACTGTTTTTT. This sequence encodes CASSIDQGREKLFF.